This T cell receptor (beta chain) was found in a study of cytomegalovirus exposure and HLA in healthy donors. Primers: 60 Vbeta forward and 13 Jbeta reverse. Using immunoSEQ multiplex PCR, the repertoire was profiled, and TCRdb retains in-frame clones only, with some absent. This sample has 99,000 or so clones, with roughly 15% found just once. From germline, CDR1 is LNHDA and CDR2 SQIVND (reference sequence). V dropped 4 bases and J dropped 4; count of bases not matched to a gene: 4. There are 14 residues in the CDR3. Sequenced material: PBMCs. The chain is built from TRBV19 and TRBJ2-7, with 10 bases matching TRBD1. This receptor was identified in a female donor in good health and CMV-seronegative. The DNA of the CDR3 is TGTGCCAGTAGTACCGGACAGGGGGTTTACGAGCAGTACTTC. It translates to CASSTGQGVYEQYF.